These 25 T cell receptor beta chains were all obtained from the same sample, sequenced in a study of monozygotic twins with inflammatory bowel disease. TCRdb reprocessed the 5' RACE reads and keeps a single row for each CDR3 protein, giving no DNA. The sample shows some 150,000 distinct CDR3 sequences, and more than 0.95% sits with its ten largest clones. Sample: blood. The source of these receptors is a human donor with ulcerative colitis or Crohn's disease, or a healthy co-twin of an affected twin (not recorded which).

The chain couples TRBV6-6 to TRBJ1-2; the TCRdb call, TRBD1, lacks DNA for checking. The CDR3 sequence is 13 residues long. CDR1 and CDR2 (germline): MNHNY, SVGAGI (reference sequence). CDR3 in amino acids: CASSGQATDGYTF.

The V and J genes are TRBV5-1 and TRBJ2-1; TCRdb lists TRBD2, though no DNA is available to test this call. The CDR3 sequence is 15 residues long. The germline V gene has CDR1 SGHRS and CDR2 YFSETQ. The CDR3 loop reads CASSLAGLAGDEQFF.

The J gene is TRBJ2-1, the V gene TRBV28; the TRBD1 assignment by TCRdb is unverifiable without DNA. CDR1 and CDR2 (germline): MDHEN, SYDVKM. The CDR3 contains 15 residues. The CDR3 protein is CASSFLRTGNNEQFF.

The gene calls are TRBV7-9 and TRBJ2-1; the D call from TCRdb, TRBD1, cannot be confirmed without DNA. Germline CDR1 SEHNR, CDR2 FQNEAQ (reference sequence). The length of the CDR3 is 15 residues. The CDR3 sequence: CASSQPGQESHEQFF.

The chain recombines TRBV5-1 with TRBJ2-4; TCRdb's D call of TRBD2 is untestable without DNA. Germline V gene data show CDR1 as SGHRS and CDR2 as YFSETQ. This CDR3 contains 15 residues. The CDR3 spells CASSLPSGRQNIQYF. The full variable domain, its missing parts supplied by reference TRBV5-1 and TRBJ2-4, is KAGVTQTPRYLIKTRGQQVTLSCSPISGHRSVSWYQQTPGQGLQFLFEYFSETQRNKGNFPGRFSGRQFSNSRSEMNVSTLELGDSALYLCASSLPSGRQNIQYFGAGTRLSVL.

The rearrangement links TRBV20-1 to TRBJ2-3. The CDR3 sequence is 12 residues long. From germline, CDR1 is DFQATT and CDR2 SNEGSKA (reference sequence). CDR3 sequence reads: CSARPTTDTQYF.

The gene calls are TRBV20-1 and TRBJ1-4; TCRdb indicates TRBD1, and absent DNA this call remains unverified. Germline V lookup: CDR1 DFQATT, CDR2 SNEGSKA (reference sequence). This CDR3 contains 15 residues. This chain's CDR3 is CSASPDREGGEKLFF.

The chain links TRBV5-1 to TRBJ2-1. Looked up from germline, CDR1 is SGHRS and CDR2 is YFSETQ. The CDR3 is made up of 18 amino acids. The CDR3 reads CASSLPREGRGSYNEQFF.

J is TRBJ1-1 and V is TRBV7-9; without DNA, the TCRdb call of TRBD1 cannot be checked. Germline V gene data show CDR1 as SEHNR and CDR2 as FQNEAQ (reference sequence). This CDR3 has 15 residues. The chain's CDR3 is CASSLAPRMNTEAFF.

V is TRBV4-1 and J is TRBJ2-2. Per germline, CDR1 MGHRA and CDR2 YSYEKL. CDR3 size: 17 residues. CDR3 sequence: CASSQAYSRANTGELFF.

The rearrangement joins TRBV7-3 to TRBJ2-2; with no DNA, the TCRdb D assignment of TRBD1 cannot be verified. The length of the CDR3 is 14 residues. CDR1 SGHTA and CDR2 FQGTGA come from the germline V gene. This chain's CDR3 is CASRTSPRAGELFF.

The chain links TRBV12-3 or TRBV12-4 to TRBJ1-1; TCRdb selects TRBD1, and the lack of DNA leaves this call unchecked. The CDR3 extends over 13 amino acids. CDR3 amino acids: CASSPGTPYEAFF.

The V call is TRBV10-3, the J call TRBJ2-7. This CDR3 comprises 13 residues. CDR1 and CDR2 (germline): ENHRY, SYGVKD. Here the CDR3 reads CAISVSGTYEQYF.

The V gene is TRBV29-1, the J gene TRBJ2-6. This CDR3 spans 13 amino acids. From germline, CDR1 is SQVTM and CDR2 ANQGSEA. This CDR3 is CSVYKSGANVLTF.

V and J are TRBV6-5 and TRBJ2-7; TCRdb's assignment of TRBD2 cannot be checked, as there is no DNA. CDR1 MNHEY and CDR2 SVGAGI come from the germline V gene. The CDR3 is 18 residues long. The CDR3: CASSYSPVAGGPSYEQYF.

The V and J genes are TRBV24-1 and TRBJ2-2; with no DNA, the TCRdb D assignment of TRBD2 cannot be verified. Germline V gene data show CDR1 as KGHDR and CDR2 as SFDVKD. CDR3 size: 15 residues. CDR3 in amino acids: CATSDPGLLSGELFF.

The chain couples TRBV6-1 to TRBJ2-1; lacking DNA, the TRBD2 call made by TCRdb goes unchecked. Germline assignment: CDR1 MNHNS and CDR2 SASEGT. The CDR3 is made up of 15 amino acids. CDR3 region: CASTRTIAEIAEQFF.

The V gene is TRBV5-1, the J gene TRBJ2-5. Germline V lookup: CDR1 SGHRS, CDR2 YFSETQ. The CDR3 spans 14 residues. CDR3 sequence: CASSLRTPGETQYF.

This sequence joins TRBV20-1 and TRBJ2-7; TCRdb gives TRBD1 as the D gene, but with no DNA this cannot be confirmed. The CDR3 consists of 13 residues. From germline, CDR1 is DFQATT and CDR2 SNEGSKA (reference sequence). CDR3 sequence reads: CSADPGSTYEQYF.

The rearrangement joins TRBV5-1 to TRBJ2-1. Per germline, CDR1 SGHRS and CDR2 YFSETQ. The CDR3 covers 13 residues. CDR3 in amino acids: CASSLRALNEQFF.

The V gene is TRBV15, the J gene TRBJ2-7; TCRdb gives TRBD2 as the D gene, but with no DNA this cannot be confirmed. The CDR3 is 15 residues long. Germline assignment: CDR1 LNHNV and CDR2 YYDKDF (reference sequence). CDR3 residues: CATSRDLGLVGEQYF.

CDR3 in amino acids: CASSHPRAAANTGELFF. This chain uses TRBV4-2 with TRBJ2-2. Germline V lookup: CDR1 LGHNA, CDR2 YNFKEQ. The CDR3 spans 17 residues.

The chain links TRBV5-6 to TRBJ1-1; TCRdb outputs TRBD1, but without DNA this stays unchecked. The CDR3 contains 14 residues. CDR1 SGHDT and CDR2 YYEEEE come from the germline V gene. The CDR3 protein is CASSSGTQNTEAFF.

J is TRBJ2-1 and V is TRBV7-6; TCRdb indicates TRBD2, and absent DNA this call remains unverified. Germline values: CDR1 SGHVS, CDR2 FNYEAQ. The CDR3 is 15 amino acids. CDR3 sequence reads: CASSLRSGRYNEQFF.

The rearrangement joins TRBV7-9 to TRBJ1-5; TCRdb calls TRBD1, which cannot be checked without DNA. Germline values: CDR1 SEHNR, CDR2 FQNEAQ (reference sequence). The length of the CDR3 is 14 residues. CDR3: CASSRQGGNQPQHF. Using reference TRBV7-9 and TRBJ1-5 for the parts outside the CDR3, the full variable domain is DTGVSQNPRHKITKRGQNVTFRCDPISEHNRLYWYRQTLGQGPEFLTYFQNEAQLEKSRLLSDRFSAERPKGSFSTLEIQRTEQGDSAMYLCASSRQGGNQPQHFGDGTRLSIL.